This T cell receptor (beta chain) was sequenced for a study of cytomegalovirus exposure and HLA in healthy donors (dated by TCRdb to 2016 to 2017). For the study in its entirety: In an earlier analysis of some 610 of the donors, approximately 300 Gb of sequence data and just under 120 million unique TCR beta sequences from approximately 180 million T cells were reported. An early release covering roughly 580 HLA-typed donors comprised approximately 290 gigabases of sequencing data and some 79 million unique TCR sequences. Of the approximately 400 genotyped donors, 81% fell in the genetic ancestry cluster associated with self-reported Caucasian donors. The study was designed to test whether signatures of past pathogen exposure could be identified by cataloging public T cell receptors. The study profiled the T cell repertoires of 550 to 700 subjects by immunosequencing and related them to cytomegalovirus serostatus. In addition to the first cohort of about 650 subjects, a separate validation cohort of 100 to 150 different subjects was used. To predict cytomegalovirus infection status, the study combined high-throughput TCR immunosequencing, statistical association of individual TCRs with disease status, and machine learning. To study patterns of TCR occurrence, a later analysis re-analyzed previously published TCR beta repertoires from 666 donors and added high-resolution HLA genotyping. The later analysis used no new phenotypic data to find candidate immune exposures, relying instead on TCR beta sequences and their occurrence across donors. In an earlier analysis of a few hundred of the donors, high-throughput TCR beta sequencing was used to judge whether each TCR beta V gene segment behaved as functional or pseudogenic. Alongside the repertoire data, information on donor age, sex, ethnicity and CMV serostatus was compiled. A later genetic analysis took genome-wide SNP genotypes for about 55% of the 666 donors and used that subset as a discovery cohort. Every repertoire in the discovery cohort had been generated on one and the same sequencing platform. HLA typing included class I and class II loci at four-digit resolution. The number of typed donors differed by locus: about 620-630 for A, B, C, DRB1 and DQB1; 500 to 550 for DQA1; some 590 for DPA1; and approximately 450 for DPB1. Roughly 5 DR-DQ haplotypes were handled as single units for association and clustering, since linkage in the cohort was strong. Among around 400 genotyped donors of the cohort, an average of approximately 240,000 unique TCR beta nucleotide sequences was sequenced per donor, of which approximately 19% were non-productive. Results and caveats for the whole study, not just this receptor: Only TCR beta chains were sequenced in this cohort, and the absence of alpha or paired-chain data limited detectable features. Linkage disequilibrium might explain the correlated functional status among segregating V segments, but an unknown experimental factor could not be excluded. Strong co-occurrence of HLA alleles, especially DR and DQ, made assigning TCR associations to individual alleles difficult. At a false discovery rate of 0.05, a later analysis linked under 20,000 TCR beta sequences to specific HLA alleles. For the cohort, immune exposure information was limited to CMV serostatus. The presence/absence analyses assumed that sequencing depth was roughly uniform across donors, and that assumption may not be true. An earlier analysis of approximately 540 of the donors showed that most TCR beta V segments appeared in productive rearrangements either about 87% or about 30% of the time, which broadly matched IMGT annotations. According to a later analysis, most CMV-associated TCR beta chains appeared to be HLA-restricted, and the HLA associations seemed to be driven largely by CMV exposure. In a later genetic analysis, fewer N-insertions in productive TCRs were reported among donors in an Asian-associated ancestry cluster than the roughly 700-donor mean. The study listed 150 to 200 TCR beta chains as associated with cytomegalovirus. In both the original and validation cohorts, the classifier was reported to diagnose cytomegalovirus status with high specificity and sensitivity. A further reported finding was that TCR beta sequences accurately predicted the HLA-A and HLA-B alleles for most subjects in the first cohort. In a later analysis, HLA-associated TCR beta chains showed more clonal expansion and lower generation probabilities than non-associated chains that were equally common. According to a later analysis, TCR association rates differed among HLA loci, with DRB1 alleles showing the most associated TCRs and HLA-C alleles showing the fewest. Because HLA typing was missing for some donors at each locus, association tests included only the typed subset. A cluster of highly shared sequence variants was judged likely to be a technical artifact of the sequencing pipeline. A few of the identified cytomegalovirus-associated TCR beta chains were confirmed in vitro to be specific for cytomegalovirus antigens. Some IMGT-functional V segments, including TRBV6-2 and TRBV6-3, could not be told apart with the 87-base-pair reads, so those segments were excluded. It was suggested by the authors that the approach could potentially be generalized to other disease states and immunological phenotypes. According to a later analysis, parvovirus B19, influenza, CMV and Epstein-Barr virus appeared linked to several top co-occurrence clusters. V-gene and J-gene trimming of TCR beta chains was associated with a missense DCLRE1C variant in a later genetic analysis, and the association was replicated in an independent cohort. While some public TCRs were present in many individuals, most TCR sequences turned up only very rarely across donors. The earlier analysis of about 600 of the donors excluded fewer than 20 rarely observed V segments, including chromosome 9 orphons, because counts were too low.

Germline trimming amounts to 4 bases on V and 5 bases on J, with 4 as the count of junction bases outside the gene matches. The CDR3 holds 13 amino acids from the cysteine to the phenylalanine. The retained sequence is limited to the CDR3, 39 bases, with the frame set at the first base. CDR1 WNHNN and CDR2 SYGVQD are derived from the germline V gene (reference sequence). Library preparation used the immunoSEQ multiplex PCR assay. For the multiplex PCR, a mixture combining 60 forward primers for TCR Vbeta segments and 13 reverse primers for TCR Jbeta segments was used. A multiplex PCR assay on genomic DNA amplified the CDR3 region of rearranged TCR beta genes. On the Illumina HiSeq System, the amplified TCR beta libraries were sequenced as 87-base-pair reads. For the original study's pipeline: In a later analysis, roughly 80 million unique TCR beta chains were counted across the roughly 670 repertoires, and about 9.9 million of these chains were shared by at least two donors. To remove PCR and sequencing errors, raw reads were error-corrected and collapsed into unique sequences using a nearest-neighbor algorithm that merged closely related sequences. V, D and J gene segments were assigned by aligning CDR3 sequences to IMGT reference sequences. Each retained sequence needed at least a six-nucleotide match to both a V gene segment and a J gene segment. Rearrangements were classified as productive when the CDR3 lacked stop codons and remained in frame with V and J, and all other rearrangements were classified as non-productive. CDR3 was defined by IMGT convention, running from the second conserved V-encoded cysteine to the conserved J-encoded phenylalanine. In an earlier analysis of some 550 of the donors, sequences lacking an unambiguous match to a single V gene segment were excluded. In an earlier analysis of approximately 610 of the donors, V segments were called functional above 56.7% productive rearrangements and were called segregating when the between-donor standard deviation exceeded 5%. A statistical classification framework was built for diagnosing cytomegalovirus status from the catalog of TCR beta chain sequences. V and J gene assignment, in a later analysis, came from comparing TCR nucleotide sequences with IMGT/GENE-DB human TR gene sequences. A later analysis assigned CDR3 sequences and most-parsimonious VDJ recombination scenarios with the TCRdist pipeline. In a later analysis, every TCR beta chain was defined by the combination of its CDR3 amino acid sequence and its V-gene family, and reads without a unique V-gene family were dropped. To address suspected cross-contamination and a sequencing artifact, a later analysis removed approximately 600 highly shared, low-generation-probability nucleotide sequences. A later analysis calculated a clonal expansion index for each public chain from normalized within-repertoire ranks of inferred template counts. In a later analysis, generation probabilities were computed using a VDJ recombination model fitted to out-of-frame rearrangements, and the results were checked against IGoR. In a later analysis, hypergeometric tests were used to score TCR-TCR, TCR-HLA and TCR-CMV co-occurrence, with a repertoire-size bias correction applied to TCR pairs. A later analysis estimated false discovery rates by permuting HLA or CMV assignments 20 times. In a later analysis, co-occurring TCRs were grouped with DBSCAN, and TCRdist sequence similarity was added when clustering was performed within HLA-allele-positive subsets. Co-occurrence clustering excluded repertoires with fewer than 30,000 or more than 120,000 public chains, plus five with anomalous nucleotide sharing. TCRdb took over this immuneACCESS table, retaining in-frame rearrangements with V and J assigned. Such tables are incomplete; in checked studies, under half of the missing clones stem from an unresolved V gene, and the remainder is unexplained. The V and J calls and clone size come from that table; D and trimming were worked out from the DNA. Counted in this sample were about 200,000 clones; around 78% of them appeared once. Clones ranked in the top ten supply approximately 2.1% of the sample.

Comment on this clone: The antigen this receptor binds is unknown. No clone much larger than this one lies a single base away; base qualities are absent.

The cohort was made up of under 800 healthy bone marrow donors. At the time of sampling, all cohort members were nominally healthy, though unrecorded immune exposures were likely present. The donor was CMV seronegative and belonged to the group of 352 seronegative cohort members. Each donor provided a peripheral blood sample, and peripheral blood mononuclear cells were used for TCR beta sequencing. Genomic DNA extraction from the blood cell samples was performed with the Qiagen DNeasy Blood Extraction Kit. The receptor was isolated from a man aged 25-45 years in good health and CMV-seronegative. Recombination connected TRBV10-1 to TRBJ1-2; 7 bases in the junction line up with TRBD1. Sequenced sample: PBMCs. The CDR3: CASSGDRDYGYTF. The nucleotides are TGCGCCAGCAGTGGGGACAGAGATTATGGCTACACCTTC.